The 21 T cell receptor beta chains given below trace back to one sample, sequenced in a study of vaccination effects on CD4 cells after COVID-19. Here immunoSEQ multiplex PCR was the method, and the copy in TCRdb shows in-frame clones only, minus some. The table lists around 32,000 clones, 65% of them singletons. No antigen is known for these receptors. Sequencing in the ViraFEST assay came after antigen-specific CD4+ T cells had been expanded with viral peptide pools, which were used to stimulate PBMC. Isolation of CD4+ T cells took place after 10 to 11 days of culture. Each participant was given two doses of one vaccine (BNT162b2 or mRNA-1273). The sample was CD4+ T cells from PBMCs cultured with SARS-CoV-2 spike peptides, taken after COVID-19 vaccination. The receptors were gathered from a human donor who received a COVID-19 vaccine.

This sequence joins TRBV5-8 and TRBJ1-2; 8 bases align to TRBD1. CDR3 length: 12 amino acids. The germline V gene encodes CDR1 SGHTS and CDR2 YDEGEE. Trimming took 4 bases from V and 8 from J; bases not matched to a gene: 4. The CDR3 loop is CASSAGGWGYTF. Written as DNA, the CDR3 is TGTGCCAGCAGCGCAGGGGGCTGGGGCTACACCTTC.

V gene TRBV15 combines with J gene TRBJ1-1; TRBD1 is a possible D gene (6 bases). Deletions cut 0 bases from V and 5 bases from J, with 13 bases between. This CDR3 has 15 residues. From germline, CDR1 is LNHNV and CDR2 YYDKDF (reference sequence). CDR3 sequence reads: CATSRELGGGTEAFF. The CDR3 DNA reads TGTGCCACCAGCAGAGAGTTAGGAGGGGGGACTGAAGCTTTCTTT. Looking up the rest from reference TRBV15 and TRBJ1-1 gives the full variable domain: DAMVIQNPRYQVTQFGKPVTLSCSQTLNHNVMYWYQQKSSQAPKLLFHYYDKDFNNEADTPDNFQSRRPNTSFCFLDIRSPGLGDTAMYLCATSRELGGGTEAFFGQGTRLTVV.

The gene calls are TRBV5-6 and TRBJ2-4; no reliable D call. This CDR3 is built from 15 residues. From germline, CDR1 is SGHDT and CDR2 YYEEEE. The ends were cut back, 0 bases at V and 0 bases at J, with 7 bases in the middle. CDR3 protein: CASSLASLAKNIQYF. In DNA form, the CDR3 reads TGTGCCAGCAGCTTGGCGAGCCTAGCCAAAAACATTCAGTACTTC.

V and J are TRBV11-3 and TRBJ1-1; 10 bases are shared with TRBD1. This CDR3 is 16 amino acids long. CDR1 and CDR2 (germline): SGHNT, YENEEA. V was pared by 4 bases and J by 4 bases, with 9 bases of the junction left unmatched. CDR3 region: CASSYAGTGVTTEAFF. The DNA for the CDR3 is TGTGCCAGCAGCTACGCCGGGACAGGGGTTACCACTGAAGCTTTCTTT.

The CDR3 here is CASGEVGFSGANVLTF. Here the CDR3 DNA reads TGTGCCAGCGGGGAGGTGGGCTTCTCTGGGGCCAACGTCCTGACTTTC. V gene TRBV19 combines with J gene TRBJ2-6; possible D gene TRBD2, 6 bases. This CDR3 has 16 amino acids. V lost 9 bases, J lost 0 bases, and 15 bases lay in between. The germline CDR1 and CDR2 sequences are LNHDA and SQIVND (reference sequence).

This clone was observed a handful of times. CDR3: CASNPSPNLQVNTEAFF. The CDR3 DNA reads TGTGCCAGCAACCCCTCCCCGAATTTACAGGTGAACACTGAAGCTTTCTTT. The genes are TRBV7-9 and TRBJ1-1; D is perhaps TRBD1 (5 bases). Looked up from germline, CDR1 is SEHNR and CDR2 is FQNEAQ (reference sequence). The CDR3 has 17 amino acids. V was clipped by 7 bases and J by 0 bases, with 21 bases between them.

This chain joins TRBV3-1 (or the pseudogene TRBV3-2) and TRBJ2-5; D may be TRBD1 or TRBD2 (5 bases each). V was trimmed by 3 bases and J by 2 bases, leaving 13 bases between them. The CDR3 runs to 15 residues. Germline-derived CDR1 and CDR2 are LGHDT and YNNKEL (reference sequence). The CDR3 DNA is TGTGCCAGCAGCCATGTTCGGGGCGGGCAAGAGACCCAGTACTTC. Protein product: CASSHVRGGQETQYF.

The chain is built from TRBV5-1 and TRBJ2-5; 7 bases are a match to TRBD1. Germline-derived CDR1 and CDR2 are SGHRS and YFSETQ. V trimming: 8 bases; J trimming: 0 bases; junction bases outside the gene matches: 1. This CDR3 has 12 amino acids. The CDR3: CASTGDQETQYF. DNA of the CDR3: TGCGCCAGTACAGGGGACCAAGAGACCCAGTACTTC. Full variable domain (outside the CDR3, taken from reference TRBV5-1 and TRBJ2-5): KAGVTQTPRYLIKTRGQQVTLSCSPISGHRSVSWYQQTPGQGLQFLFEYFSETQRNKGNFPGRFSGRQFSNSRSEMNVSTLELGDSALYLCASTGDQETQYFGPGTRLLVL.

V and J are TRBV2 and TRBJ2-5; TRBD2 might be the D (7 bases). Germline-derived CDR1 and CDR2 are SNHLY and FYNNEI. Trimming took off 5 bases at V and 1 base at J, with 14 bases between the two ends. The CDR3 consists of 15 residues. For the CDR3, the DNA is TGTGCCAGCAGTCCGTGGGGGGGGCTCCAAGAGACCCAGTACTTC. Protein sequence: CASSPWGGLQETQYF.

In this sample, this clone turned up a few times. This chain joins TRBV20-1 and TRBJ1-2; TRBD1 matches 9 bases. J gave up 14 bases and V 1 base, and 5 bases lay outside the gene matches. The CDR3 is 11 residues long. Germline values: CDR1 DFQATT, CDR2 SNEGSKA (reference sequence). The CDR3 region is CSARANDRGTF. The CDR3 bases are TGCAGTGCTAGAGCGAACGACAGGGGGACCTTC.

CDR3 region: CASSGYGTGEYGYTF. In DNA, the CDR3 is TGCGCCAGCAGCGGCTACGGGACAGGGGAATATGGCTACACCTTC. The rearrangement joins TRBV5-1 to TRBJ1-2, with 10 bases lining up with TRBD1. Germline V gives CDR1 SGHRS, CDR2 YFSETQ. With 4 bases clipped from V and 5 bases from J, the junction kept 8 bases outside the gene matches. The CDR3 sequence is 15 residues long.

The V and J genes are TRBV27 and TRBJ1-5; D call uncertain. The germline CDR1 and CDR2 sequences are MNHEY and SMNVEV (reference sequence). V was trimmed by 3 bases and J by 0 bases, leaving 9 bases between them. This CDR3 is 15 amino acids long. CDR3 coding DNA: TGTGCCAGCAGTTTCGTCCCCAGTAGCAATCAGCCCCAGCATTTT. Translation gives CASSFVPSSNQPQHF.

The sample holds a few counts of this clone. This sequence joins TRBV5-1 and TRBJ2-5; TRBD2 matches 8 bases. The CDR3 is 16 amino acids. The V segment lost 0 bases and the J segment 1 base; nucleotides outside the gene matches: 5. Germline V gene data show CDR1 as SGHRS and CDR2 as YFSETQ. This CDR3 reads CASSLALAGGQETQYF. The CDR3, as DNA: TGCGCCAGCAGCTTGGCGTTGGCGGGGGGCCAAGAGACCCAGTACTTC.

CDR3 region: CASSPPSDRRSSYEQYF. CDR3 bases: TGTGCCAGCAGCCCACCATCGGACAGGCGAAGCTCCTACGAGCAGTACTTC. The gene calls are TRBV11-2 and TRBJ2-7; 7 nucleotides align to TRBD1. V gave up 5 bases and J gave up 0 bases; unmatched junction bases: 13. Looked up from germline, CDR1 is SGHAT and CDR2 is FQNNGV. The CDR3 length is 17 residues.

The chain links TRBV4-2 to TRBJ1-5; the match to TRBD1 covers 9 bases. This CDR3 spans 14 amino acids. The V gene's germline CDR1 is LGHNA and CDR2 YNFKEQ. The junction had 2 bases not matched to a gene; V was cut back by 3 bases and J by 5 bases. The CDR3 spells CASSQDRGYQPQHF. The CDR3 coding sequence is TGTGCCAGCAGCCAGGACAGGGGATATCAGCCCCAGCATTTT.

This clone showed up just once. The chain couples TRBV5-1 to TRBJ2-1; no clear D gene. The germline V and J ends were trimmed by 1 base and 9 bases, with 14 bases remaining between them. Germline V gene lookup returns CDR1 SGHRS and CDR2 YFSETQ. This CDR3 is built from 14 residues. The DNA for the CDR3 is TGCGCCAGCAGCTTGACCCAGCAGGATGGTGAGCAGTTCTTC. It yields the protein CASSLTQQDGEQFF.

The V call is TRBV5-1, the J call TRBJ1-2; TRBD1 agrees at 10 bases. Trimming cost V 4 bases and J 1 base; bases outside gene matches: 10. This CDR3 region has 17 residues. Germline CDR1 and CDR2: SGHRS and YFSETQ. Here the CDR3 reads CASSRRDRGPVNYGYTF. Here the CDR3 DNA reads TGCGCCAGCAGCCGTCGGGACAGGGGACCCGTTAACTATGGCTACACCTTC.

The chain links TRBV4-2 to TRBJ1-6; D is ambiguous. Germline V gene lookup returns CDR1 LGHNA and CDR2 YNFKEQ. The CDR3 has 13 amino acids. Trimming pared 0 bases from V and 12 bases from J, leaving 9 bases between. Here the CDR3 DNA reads TGTGCCAGCAGCCAAGATGCTGCGGGACCCCTCCACTTT. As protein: CASSQDAAGPLHF.

CDR3 coding DNA: TGTGCCAGCAAGGATACAGGGGGCACTGGGGCCAACGTCCTGACTTTC. Translated, it gives CASKDTGGTGANVLTF. This rearrangement joins TRBV9 to TRBJ2-6, with 9 bases identical to TRBD1. The germline V gene has CDR1 SGDLS and CDR2 YYNGEE. This CDR3 has 16 amino acids. The ends lost 6 bases at V and 2 bases at J; junction bases unmatched: 6.

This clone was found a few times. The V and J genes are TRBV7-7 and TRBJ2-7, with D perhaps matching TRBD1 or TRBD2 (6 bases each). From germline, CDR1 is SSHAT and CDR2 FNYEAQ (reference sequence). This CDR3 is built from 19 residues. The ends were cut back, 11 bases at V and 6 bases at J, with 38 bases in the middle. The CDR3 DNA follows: TGTGCCTCACGAGGACAGAGACTTCGGGTCAGGCCGGAGGGGCGCGAGCAGTACTTC. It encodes CASRGQRLRVRPEGREQYF.

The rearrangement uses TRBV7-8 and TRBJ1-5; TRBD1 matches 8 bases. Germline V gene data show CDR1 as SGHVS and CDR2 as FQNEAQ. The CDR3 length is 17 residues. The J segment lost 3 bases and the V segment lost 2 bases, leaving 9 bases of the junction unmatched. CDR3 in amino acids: CASSLIMRQGFNQPQHF. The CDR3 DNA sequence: TGTGCCAGCAGCTTAATTATGCGACAGGGGTTCAATCAGCCCCAGCATTTT.